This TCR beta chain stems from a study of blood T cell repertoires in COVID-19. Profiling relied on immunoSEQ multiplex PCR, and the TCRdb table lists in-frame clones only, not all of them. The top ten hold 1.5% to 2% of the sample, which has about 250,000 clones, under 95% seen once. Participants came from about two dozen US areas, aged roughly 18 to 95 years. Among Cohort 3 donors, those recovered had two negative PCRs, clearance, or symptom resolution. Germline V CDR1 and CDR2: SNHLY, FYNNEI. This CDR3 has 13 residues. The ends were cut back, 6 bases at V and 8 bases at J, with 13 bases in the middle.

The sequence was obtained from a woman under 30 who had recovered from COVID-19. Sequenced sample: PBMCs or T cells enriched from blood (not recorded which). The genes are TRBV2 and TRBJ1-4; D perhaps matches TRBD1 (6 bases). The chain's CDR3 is CASSSNRVEKLFF. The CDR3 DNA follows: TGTGCCAGCAGCTCTAACAGGGTGGAAAAACTGTTTTTT.